This is a list of T cell receptor beta chains from one sample in a study of control samples from healthy donors and cancer patients. The repertoire was sequenced with immunoSEQ multiplex PCR; TCRdb's copy has only in-frame clones and lacks some. The data show over 150,000 clones, with 85% to 95% seen just once and more than 1.1% held by the top ten. Sequencing used blood. All receptors come from a woman under 30 in good health. Both conserved end residues are part of each CDR3. Each record gives: CDR3 DNA, CDR3 protein, V gene, clone size, J gene, D gene. The D gene is left open where the match is weak. Clone sizes are given selectively: once, few, many, or a class where the clone is expanded.

CDR3nt: TGTGCCAGCAGTTACACCGGGACTAGCGGGGGAAATGAGCAGTTCTTC
CDR3aa: CASSYTGTSGGNEQFF
v_gene: TRBV6-5
abundance: once
j_gene: TRBJ2-1
d_gene: TRBD2

CDR3nt: TGTGCCATCAGTGAGTCGGAGGGGGCCACTAATGAAAAACTGTTTTTT
CDR3aa: CAISESEGATNEKLFF
v_gene: TRBV10-3
abundance: NA
j_gene: TRBJ1-4
d_gene: TRBD1

CDR3nt: TGTGCCAGCAGTTCGAGGACAGGGAAGTGGGAAGGCTACACCTTC
CDR3aa: CASSSRTGKWEGYTF
v_gene: TRBV6-5
abundance: NA
j_gene: TRBJ1-2
d_gene: TRBD1

CDR3nt: TGTGCCAGCAGTGAGGGTTGGGGTGGCTACACCTTC
CDR3aa: CASSEGWGGYTF
v_gene: TRBV25-1
abundance: NA
j_gene: TRBJ1-2
d_gene: NA

CDR3nt: TGTGCCAGCAGCGTAGCTGAGAGTCCTCTAGTACCCCTCCACTTT
CDR3aa: CASSVAESPLVPLHF
v_gene: TRBV9
abundance: NA
j_gene: TRBJ1-6
d_gene: NA

CDR3nt: TGTGCCAGCAGCCCCCGGACAGGGGGGACCACTGAAGCTTTCTTT
CDR3aa: CASSPRTGGTTEAFF
v_gene: TRBV5-4
abundance: NA
j_gene: TRBJ1-1
d_gene: TRBD1

CDR3nt: TGTGCCAGCAGCTTTAGCGGGACTAGTATGAATGAGCAGTTCTTC
CDR3aa: CASSFSGTSMNEQFF
v_gene: TRBV7-8
abundance: NA
j_gene: TRBJ2-1
d_gene: TRBD2

CDR3nt: TGTGCCAGCTCACCAAGCAGGACAGAGATCTATGGCTACACCTTC
CDR3aa: CASSPSRTEIYGYTF
v_gene: TRBV18
abundance: NA
j_gene: TRBJ1-2
d_gene: NA

CDR3nt: TGTGCCAGCCAAGGGTTTGCTAGCACAGATACGCAGTATTTT
CDR3aa: CASQGFASTDTQYF
v_gene: TRBV18
abundance: NA
j_gene: TRBJ2-3
d_gene: NA

CDR3nt: TGTGCCAGCAGTGTTTATAATTCACCCCTCCACTTT
CDR3aa: CASSVYNSPLHF
v_gene: TRBV12-3/TRBV12-4
abundance: once
j_gene: TRBJ1-6
d_gene: NA

CDR3nt: TGTGCCAGCAGCGCGAAGCTCGGGGGGGACGGGTCTACAGATACGCAGTATTTT
CDR3aa: CASSAKLGGDGSTDTQYF
v_gene: TRBV4-2
abundance: NA
j_gene: TRBJ2-3
d_gene: TRBD2

CDR3nt: TGTGCCAGCAGTCGAATCAGGGTAGCGGGGGGCCAATTCACAGATACGCAGTATTTT
CDR3aa: CASSRIRVAGGQFTDTQYF
v_gene: TRBV7-9
abundance: NA
j_gene: TRBJ2-3
d_gene: TRBD2

CDR3nt: TGTGCCAGCAGCCAAGATTTGGGCCTTCTAAATGGCTACACCTTC
CDR3aa: CASSQDLGLLNGYTF
v_gene: TRBV3-1/TRBV3-2
abundance: NA
j_gene: TRBJ1-2
d_gene: NA

CDR3nt: TGTGCCAGCAGTTCCTTGACTAGCGGGAGGACTTACGAGCAGTACTTC
CDR3aa: CASSSLTSGRTYEQYF
v_gene: TRBV6-6
abundance: NA
j_gene: TRBJ2-7
d_gene: TRBD2

CDR3nt: TGTGCCAGCAGCTTATCGGGCTGGCGGGGTTTCGATACGCAGTATTTT
CDR3aa: CASSLSGWRGFDTQYF
v_gene: TRBV7-3
abundance: NA
j_gene: TRBJ2-3
d_gene: NA

CDR3nt: TGTGCCAGCAGCTCAGGGTATTTCGATGAGCAGTTCTTC
CDR3aa: CASSSGYFDEQFF
v_gene: TRBV21-1
abundance: NA
j_gene: TRBJ2-1
d_gene: NA

CDR3nt: TGTGCCAGCTCAAGCGTCCGGGACAGGGGTATAAACATTCAGTACTTC
CDR3aa: CASSSVRDRGINIQYF
v_gene: TRBV19
abundance: NA
j_gene: TRBJ2-4
d_gene: TRBD1

CDR3nt: TGTGCCATCAGGGGACCTTACACCATATATTTT
CDR3aa: CAIRGPYTIYF
v_gene: TRBV10-3
abundance: NA
j_gene: TRBJ1-3
d_gene: NA

CDR3nt: TGTGCCAGCAGTTTAGGCAACTACCCCTACAATGAGCAGTTCTTC
CDR3aa: CASSLGNYPYNEQFF
v_gene: TRBV27
abundance: once
j_gene: TRBJ2-1
d_gene: NA

CDR3nt: TGTGCCAGCAGCTTATTTTCCGGGGGCGGTAATGAGCAGTTCTTC
CDR3aa: CASSLFSGGGNEQFF
v_gene: TRBV11-1
abundance: once
j_gene: TRBJ2-1
d_gene: NA

CDR3nt: TGTGCCAGCAGCCCCAGGGGGCTAAGGCTCTACTATGGCTACACCTTC
CDR3aa: CASSPRGLRLYYGYTF
v_gene: TRBV5-5
abundance: NA
j_gene: TRBJ1-2
d_gene: TRBD1

CDR3nt: TGTGCCAGCAGCCGCCAAGTGGTGGATGAAGCTTTCTTT
CDR3aa: CASSRQVVDEAFF
v_gene: TRBV7-2
abundance: once
j_gene: TRBJ1-1
d_gene: NA

CDR3nt: TGTGCCAGCAGCTCTAGCCCGGGGGGTGGGACTGAAGCTTTCTTT
CDR3aa: CASSSSPGGGTEAFF
v_gene: TRBV7-6
abundance: NA
j_gene: TRBJ1-1
d_gene: NA

CDR3nt: TGTGCCACCAGTGGATCGAACACTGAAGCTTTCTTT
CDR3aa: CATSGSNTEAFF
v_gene: TRBV24-1
abundance: NA
j_gene: TRBJ1-1
d_gene: NA

CDR3nt: TGTGCCAGCAGCCAATCCTCACAGGGATTCTACGAGCAGTACTTC
CDR3aa: CASSQSSQGFYEQYF
v_gene: TRBV4-2
abundance: once
j_gene: TRBJ2-7
d_gene: NA

CDR3nt: TGTGCCAGCAGCTTAACACAGCACACTGAAGCTTTCTTT
CDR3aa: CASSLTQHTEAFF
v_gene: TRBV7-9
abundance: once
j_gene: TRBJ1-1
d_gene: NA

CDR3nt: TGTGCCAGCAGCTCTTCCCGGACTAGCACAGATACGCAGTATTTT
CDR3aa: CASSSSRTSTDTQYF
v_gene: TRBV7-2
abundance: NA
j_gene: TRBJ2-3
d_gene: NA

CDR3nt: TGTGCCAGCTCACCAGTTGAGGAGTTGACTGAAGCTTTCTTT
CDR3aa: CASSPVEELTEAFF
v_gene: TRBV18
abundance: NA
j_gene: TRBJ1-1
d_gene: NA

CDR3nt: TGTGCCAGCTCACCGAGCCCGGACGCAAACACCATATATTTT
CDR3aa: CASSPSPDANTIYF
v_gene: TRBV18
abundance: NA
j_gene: TRBJ1-3
d_gene: NA

CDR3nt: TGTGCCAGCAGCTTAGATCGCGGCCTGGGCGAGCAGTACTTC
CDR3aa: CASSLDRGLGEQYF
v_gene: TRBV7-2
abundance: NA
j_gene: TRBJ2-7
d_gene: NA

CDR3nt: TGTGCCAGCAGCGACAGGGGCCATGGCTACACCTTC
CDR3aa: CASSDRGHGYTF
v_gene: TRBV12-3/TRBV12-4
abundance: NA
j_gene: TRBJ1-2
d_gene: TRBD1

CDR3nt: TGTGCCAGCAGCTTAGACCAGGGAACTGAAGCTTTCTTT
CDR3aa: CASSLDQGTEAFF
v_gene: TRBV7-9
abundance: once
j_gene: TRBJ1-1
d_gene: NA

CDR3nt: TGTGCCAGCAGTCCTAACACAGATACGCAGTATTTT
CDR3aa: CASSPNTDTQYF
v_gene: TRBV27
abundance: NA
j_gene: TRBJ2-3
d_gene: NA

CDR3nt: TGTGCCAGCAGTGACGGGTTCTACGAGCAGTACTTC
CDR3aa: CASSDGFYEQYF
v_gene: TRBV6-4
abundance: NA
j_gene: TRBJ2-7
d_gene: NA

CDR3nt: TGCGCCAGCAGCATTGATGGCGATCAGCCCCAGCATTTT
CDR3aa: CASSIDGDQPQHF
v_gene: TRBV5-1
abundance: NA
j_gene: TRBJ1-5
d_gene: NA

CDR3nt: TGTGCCATCAGTGAGTCGGACCAAAGACGAGCCACTGAAGCTTTCTTT
CDR3aa: CAISESDQRRATEAFF
v_gene: TRBV10-3
abundance: NA
j_gene: TRBJ1-1
d_gene: NA

CDR3nt: TGTGCCAGCAGTCCCATCGAGACCGGGGAGCTGTTTTTT
CDR3aa: CASSPIETGELFF
v_gene: TRBV2
abundance: NA
j_gene: TRBJ2-2
d_gene: NA

CDR3nt: TGTGCCAGCAGCCGCGACAGCTCCTACAATGAGCAGTTCTTC
CDR3aa: CASSRDSSYNEQFF
v_gene: TRBV7-9
abundance: NA
j_gene: TRBJ2-1
d_gene: NA

CDR3nt: TGCGCCAGCAGCCCGGACCTTCGGGGCTCCTACGAGCAGTACTTC
CDR3aa: CASSPDLRGSYEQYF
v_gene: TRBV5-1
abundance: NA
j_gene: TRBJ2-7
d_gene: NA

CDR3nt: TGTGCCAGTACAGCGGGGGACTCCTCTGGGGCCAACGTCCTGACTTTC
CDR3aa: CASTAGDSSGANVLTF
v_gene: TRBV19
abundance: NA
j_gene: TRBJ2-6
d_gene: TRBD2

CDR3nt: TGTGCCAGCTCACCAGAGATTCCCGGGGGCAATCAGCCCCAGCATTTT
CDR3aa: CASSPEIPGGNQPQHF
v_gene: TRBV18
abundance: NA
j_gene: TRBJ1-5
d_gene: NA

CDR3nt: TGTGCCAGCAGCTTAAGACATGAGCAGTTCTTC
CDR3aa: CASSLRHEQFF
v_gene: TRBV7-2
abundance: NA
j_gene: TRBJ2-1
d_gene: NA

CDR3nt: TGTGCCACCCGGACAGCGGCTCTCACCGGGGAGCTGTTTTTT
CDR3aa: CATRTAALTGELFF
v_gene: TRBV19
abundance: NA
j_gene: TRBJ2-2
d_gene: NA

CDR3nt: TGTGCCAGCAGTTTAGCAGGGGGGAACACTGAAGCTTTCTTT
CDR3aa: CASSLAGGNTEAFF
v_gene: TRBV27
abundance: NA
j_gene: TRBJ1-1
d_gene: TRBD1

CDR3nt: TGTGCCAGCAGTCCTCTCGGGACTAGCGGGAGGTCGGGTGGGTACAATGAGCAGTTCTTC
CDR3aa: CASSPLGTSGRSGGYNEQFF
v_gene: TRBV28
abundance: NA
j_gene: TRBJ2-1
d_gene: TRBD2

CDR3nt: TGCGCCAGCAGCTCCACAGGGGCGCCTAACTATGGCTACACCTTC
CDR3aa: CASSSTGAPNYGYTF
v_gene: TRBV5-1
abundance: NA
j_gene: TRBJ1-2
d_gene: TRBD1

CDR3nt: TGTGCCAGCAGTTTCCAGGGAAACTTGCCCCAGCATTTT
CDR3aa: CASSFQGNLPQHF
v_gene: TRBV12-3/TRBV12-4
abundance: NA
j_gene: TRBJ1-5
d_gene: NA

CDR3nt: TGTGCCAGCAGTAGTAGCCCCAGGGGTTCTTGGCAGCCCCAGCATTTT
CDR3aa: CASSSSPRGSWQPQHF
v_gene: TRBV6-2/TRBV6-3
abundance: NA
j_gene: TRBJ1-5
d_gene: NA